This T cell receptor (beta chain) came from a study of beta chain features in type 1 diabetes (dated by TCRdb to about 2018). A note on the overall study: No differences in mean age, gender distribution, total cell number or subset yield were found between patients and healthy donors. A total of just under 110,000,000 sorted cells were examined across all samples, and RNA yield correlated strongly with the number of cells per subset. The study compared the TCRB repertoires of sorted circulating CD4+ T cell subsets in recently diagnosed type 1 diabetes patients with those in matched healthy donors. Whereas all 28 donors provided naive and central memory subsets, regulatory and stem cell-like memory subsets were isolated from just 8 patients and about 8 healthy donors. On the study overall, not on this receptor specifically: Type 1 diabetes patients showed a moderate but significant shortening of TCRB CDR3 length in all four CD4+ subsets. Shorter templates might have been favored by PCR, but patient and control samples were amplified and corrected together, so both groups would have been affected equally by any skew. Patients with type 1 diabetes made fewer insertions and deleted more nucleotides at VDJ recombination sites, implying thymic rearrangement abnormalities. Naive, central memory and regulatory TCRB repertoires appeared to be more similar among patients than among healthy donors. Because cDNA rather than genomic DNA was sequenced, highly expressing activated cells could have been over-represented, although no difference in activation and CD3 levels was found between groups. Because the HLA sub-analyses included only small numbers of individuals, any influence of HLA type on TCRB rearrangement was left unresolved.

The entire amount of isolated RNA was reverse transcribed using the High Capacity cDNA Reverse Transcription Kit, so the sequenced TCRB transcripts were expressed ones. Deep immunoSEQ sequencing was applied to naive, central memory and regulatory T cell samples, giving an average of about 3.7 million total reads per sample. Sorted cells were lysed in RLT buffer and RNA was extracted with DNase-treated RNeasy Micro or Mini kits, depending on cell number. Each cell subset was processed on its own to prevent cross-contamination, while patient and healthy donor samples were processed together. The immunoSEQ multiplex PCR was used to amplify TCRB sequences from cDNA, yielding 87-bp fragments that span the CDR3 region. Sequencing of the amplicons was performed on the Illumina HiSeq platform. Under the source paper's analysis protocol: Synthetic template baselines were used to correct PCR bias computationally, reads within Hamming distance 2 were collapsed, and singletons that could not be merged were discarded. Reads were aligned against IMGT to assign V, D and J genes, CDR3 length and insertions or deletions at six rearrangement sites. Within each subset, clonotype counts were normalized to sorted cell number, after which true diversity and Gini coefficients were computed with the tcR R package. The overlap coefficient, calculated on TCRB nucleotide sequences, was used to measure repertoire sharing. TCRdb obtained this table from immuneACCESS and retained in-frame rearrangements with V and J assigned. These tables miss some clones; where compared with another copy, unresolved V genes account for less than half of the shortfall, and the remainder is unexplained. That table supplies the V and J calls and clone size; D and trimming were determined from the DNA. Present in this sample are about 390,000 clones, 8.5% to 10% of which were seen just once. The ten largest clones represent less than 0.65% of the sample.

From each donor, a single peripheral blood sample of 100 to 150 mL on average was drawn into heparinised tubes. Naive, central memory, regulatory and stem cell-like memory CD4+ T cells were sorted on a BD FACSAria II using a panel including CD45RO, CCR7, CD25, CD127, CD95 and CD27. Purity was above 95% for every sorted population. PBMCs were separated immediately by Lymphoprep density gradient centrifugation and were stained directly, without being cultured. To minimize batch effects, samples were stained and sorted in pairs, one healthy donor with one patient per experiment. This clone was counted between two and nine times. It has no known antigen specificity. The input lacks base qualities; no much larger clone sits a single base away. Trimming costs V 8 bases and J 2 bases, and their ends lie 12 bases apart. From the germline V gene (reference sequence), CDR1 is LNHDA and CDR2 is SQIVND. CDR3 length: 13 amino acids, cysteine to phenylalanine. This entry keeps only the CDR3 DNA: 39 bases, framed from base 1.

The sequence links TRBV19 to TRBJ1-2, and perhaps TRBD1 as D gene, on 6 matching bases. Sample: central memory CD4+ T cells from blood. This TCR was recovered from a man aged 25 to 40 with type 1 diabetes. The DNA is TGTGCCAGTCAACTTGACAGGAACTATGGCTACACCTTC. Its protein product is CASQLDRNYGYTF.